This section outlines one T cell receptor beta chain sequence together with its context. The age range of participants was about 18 to 95 years, with residence in under 30 US areas. This entry belongs to a study of blood T cell repertoires in COVID-19. Study in general: Some COVID-19 samples were acute and others convalescent; all came from the United States, Italy and Spain. In each case, the material was cDNA or gDNA derived from T cells, B-cell-depleted T cells, or PBMCs.

Clones were sequenced by immunoSEQ multiplex PCR, and TCRdb holds only the in-frame ones, with some missing. The sample carries roughly 150,000 clones, less than 80% recorded once. The V end was cut by 7 bases, the J end by 2 bases, with 12 bases between. The CDR3 runs 13 residues. Germline CDR1 and CDR2: MDHEN and SYDVKM. V usage is TRBV28 and J usage is TRBJ2-7, with no clear D. This clonotype originated in an older woman in a cohort exposed to, infected with or recovered from COVID-19 (not recorded which). The specimen sequenced was PBMCs or T cells enriched from blood (not recorded which). DNA of the CDR3: TGTGCCAGCACAGACACATCCACCTACGAGCAGTACTTC. The encoded protein is CASTDTSTYEQYF.